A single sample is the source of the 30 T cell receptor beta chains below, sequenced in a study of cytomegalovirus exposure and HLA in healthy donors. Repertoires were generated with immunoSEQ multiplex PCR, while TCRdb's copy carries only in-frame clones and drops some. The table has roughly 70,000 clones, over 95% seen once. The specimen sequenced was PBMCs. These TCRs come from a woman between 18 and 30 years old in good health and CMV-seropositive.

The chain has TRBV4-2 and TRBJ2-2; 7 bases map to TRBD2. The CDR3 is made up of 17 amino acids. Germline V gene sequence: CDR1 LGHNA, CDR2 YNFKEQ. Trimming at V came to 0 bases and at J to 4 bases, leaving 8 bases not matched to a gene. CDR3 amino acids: CASSQELGGVGTGELFF. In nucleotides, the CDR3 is TGTGCCAGCAGCCAAGAGTTGGGGGGGGTGGGCACCGGGGAGCTGTTTTTT.

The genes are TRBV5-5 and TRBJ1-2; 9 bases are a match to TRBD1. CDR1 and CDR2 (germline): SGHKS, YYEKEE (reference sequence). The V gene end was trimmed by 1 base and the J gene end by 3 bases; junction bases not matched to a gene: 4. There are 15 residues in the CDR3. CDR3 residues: CASSLSDRGDYGYTF. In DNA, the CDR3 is TGTGCCAGCAGCTTGTCGGACAGGGGAGACTATGGCTACACCTTC.

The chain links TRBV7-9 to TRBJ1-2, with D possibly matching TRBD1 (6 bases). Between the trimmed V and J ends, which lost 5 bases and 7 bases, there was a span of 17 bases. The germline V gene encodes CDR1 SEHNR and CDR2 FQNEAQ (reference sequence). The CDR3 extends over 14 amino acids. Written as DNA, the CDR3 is TGTGCCAGCAGCATTTCAGGGGTGAGAGGTGGCTACACCTTC. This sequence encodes CASSISGVRGGYTF.

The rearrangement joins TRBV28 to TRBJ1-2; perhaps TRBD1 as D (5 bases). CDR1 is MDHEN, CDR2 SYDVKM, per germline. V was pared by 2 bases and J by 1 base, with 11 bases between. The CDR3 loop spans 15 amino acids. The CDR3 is CASSLPGQDNYGYTF. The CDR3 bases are TGTGCCAGCAGTTTACCAGGGCAGGATAACTATGGCTACACCTTC.

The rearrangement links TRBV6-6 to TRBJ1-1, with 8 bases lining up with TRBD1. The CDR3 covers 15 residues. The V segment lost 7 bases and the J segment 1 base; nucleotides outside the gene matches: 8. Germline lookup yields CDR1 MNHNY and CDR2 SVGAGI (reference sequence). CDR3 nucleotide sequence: TGTGCCAGCAATGACAGGGGTTTAGGGAACACTGAAGCTTTCTTT. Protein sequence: CASNDRGLGNTEAFF.

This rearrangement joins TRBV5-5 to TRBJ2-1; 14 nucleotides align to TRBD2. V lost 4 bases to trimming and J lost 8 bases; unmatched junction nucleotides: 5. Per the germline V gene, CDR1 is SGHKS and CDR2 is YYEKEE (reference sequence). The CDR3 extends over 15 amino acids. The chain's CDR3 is CASSLGLAGVDEQFF. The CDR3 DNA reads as TGTGCCAGCAGCCTGGGACTAGCGGGAGTAGATGAGCAGTTCTTC.

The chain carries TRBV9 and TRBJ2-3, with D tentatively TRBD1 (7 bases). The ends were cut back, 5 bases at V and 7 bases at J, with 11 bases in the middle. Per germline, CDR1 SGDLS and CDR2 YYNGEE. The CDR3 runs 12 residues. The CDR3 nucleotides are TGTGCCAGCAGTCAGGGGGGTTATACGCAGTATTTT. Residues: CASSQGGYTQYF.

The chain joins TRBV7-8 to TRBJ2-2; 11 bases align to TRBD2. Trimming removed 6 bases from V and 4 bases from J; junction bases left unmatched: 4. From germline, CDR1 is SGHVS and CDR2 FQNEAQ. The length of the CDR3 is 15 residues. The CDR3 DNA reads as TGTGCCAGCAGTTATAGCGGGAGGGGCACCGGGGAGCTGTTTTTT. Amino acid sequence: CASSYSGRGTGELFF.

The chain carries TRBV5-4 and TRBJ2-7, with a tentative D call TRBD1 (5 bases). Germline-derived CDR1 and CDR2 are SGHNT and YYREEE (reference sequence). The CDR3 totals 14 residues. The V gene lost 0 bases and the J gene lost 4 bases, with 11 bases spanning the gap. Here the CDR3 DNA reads TGTGCCAGCAGCTTGGAGCCAGGGATTTACGAGCAGTACTTC. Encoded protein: CASSLEPGIYEQYF.

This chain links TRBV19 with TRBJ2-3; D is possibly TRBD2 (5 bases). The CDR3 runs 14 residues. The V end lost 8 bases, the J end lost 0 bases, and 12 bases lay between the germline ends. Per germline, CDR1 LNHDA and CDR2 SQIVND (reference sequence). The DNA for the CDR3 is TGTGCCAGTCGACCCCGCGGGAGCACAGATACGCAGTATTTT. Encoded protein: CASRPRGSTDTQYF.

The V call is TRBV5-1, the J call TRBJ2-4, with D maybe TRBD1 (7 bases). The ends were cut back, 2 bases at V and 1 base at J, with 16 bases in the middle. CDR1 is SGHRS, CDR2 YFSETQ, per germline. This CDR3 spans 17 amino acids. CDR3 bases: TGCGCCAGCAGCTTACTACAGGGGAGCGGGGCCAAAAACATTCAGTACTTC. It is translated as CASSLLQGSGAKNIQYF.

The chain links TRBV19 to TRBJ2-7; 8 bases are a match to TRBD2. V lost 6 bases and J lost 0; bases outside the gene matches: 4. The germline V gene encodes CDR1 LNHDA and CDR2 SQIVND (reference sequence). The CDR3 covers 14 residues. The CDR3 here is CASRVAGSSYEQYF. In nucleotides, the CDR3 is TGTGCCAGTAGGGTAGCGGGAAGCTCCTACGAGCAGTACTTC. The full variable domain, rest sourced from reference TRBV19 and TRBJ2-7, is DGGITQSPKYLFRKEGQNVTLSCEQNLNHDAMYWYRQDPGQGLRLIYYSQIVNDFQKGDIAEGYSVSREKKESFPLTVTSAQKNPTAFYLCASRVAGSSYEQYFGPGTRLTVT.

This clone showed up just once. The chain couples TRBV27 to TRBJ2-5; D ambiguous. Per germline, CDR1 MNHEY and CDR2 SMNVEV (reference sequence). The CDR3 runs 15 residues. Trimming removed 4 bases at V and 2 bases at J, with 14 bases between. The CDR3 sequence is CASSSVGVLQETQYF. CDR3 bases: TGTGCCAGCAGTTCTGTCGGTGTACTACAAGAGACCCAGTACTTC.

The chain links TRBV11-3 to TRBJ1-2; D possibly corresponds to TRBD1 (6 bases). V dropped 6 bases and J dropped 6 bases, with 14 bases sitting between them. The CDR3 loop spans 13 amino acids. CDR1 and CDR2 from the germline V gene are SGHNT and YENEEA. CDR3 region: CASRGRGFDGYTF. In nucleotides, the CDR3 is TGTGCCAGCAGGGGGAGGGGGTTCGATGGCTACACCTTC.

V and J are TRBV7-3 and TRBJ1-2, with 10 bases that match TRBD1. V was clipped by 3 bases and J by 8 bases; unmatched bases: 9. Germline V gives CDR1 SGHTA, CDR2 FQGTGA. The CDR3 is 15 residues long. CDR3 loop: CASSLTGTGAEGYTF. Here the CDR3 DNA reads TGTGCCAGCAGCTTGACCGGGACAGGGGCGGAAGGCTACACCTTC.

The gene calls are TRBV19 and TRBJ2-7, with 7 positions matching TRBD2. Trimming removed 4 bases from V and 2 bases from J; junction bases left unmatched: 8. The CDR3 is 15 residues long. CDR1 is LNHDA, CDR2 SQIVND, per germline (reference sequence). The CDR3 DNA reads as TGTGCCAGTAGTAGTCAGCCTAGCGGTACCTACGAGCAGTACTTC. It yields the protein CASSSQPSGTYEQYF.

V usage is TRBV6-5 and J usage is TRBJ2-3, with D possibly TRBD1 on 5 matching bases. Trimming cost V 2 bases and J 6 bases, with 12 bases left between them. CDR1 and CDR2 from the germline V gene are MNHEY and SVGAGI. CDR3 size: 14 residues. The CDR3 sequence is CASSYKAGMDTQYF. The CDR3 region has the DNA TGTGCCAGCAGTTACAAGGCAGGGATGGATACGCAGTATTTT.

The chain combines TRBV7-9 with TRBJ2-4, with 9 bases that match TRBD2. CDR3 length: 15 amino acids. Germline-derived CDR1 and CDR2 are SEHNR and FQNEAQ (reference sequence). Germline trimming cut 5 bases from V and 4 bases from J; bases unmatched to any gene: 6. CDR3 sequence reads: CASSPLSGGKNIQYF. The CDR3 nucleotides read TGTGCCAGCAGCCCACTTAGCGGGGGTAAAAACATTCAGTACTTC.

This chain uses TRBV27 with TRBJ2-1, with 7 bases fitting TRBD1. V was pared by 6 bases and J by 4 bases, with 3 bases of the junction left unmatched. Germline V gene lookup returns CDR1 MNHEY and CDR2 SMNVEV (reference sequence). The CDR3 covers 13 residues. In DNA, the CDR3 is TGTGCCAGCAGCCTGGGACAGTACAATGAGCAGTTCTTC. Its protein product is CASSLGQYNEQFF.

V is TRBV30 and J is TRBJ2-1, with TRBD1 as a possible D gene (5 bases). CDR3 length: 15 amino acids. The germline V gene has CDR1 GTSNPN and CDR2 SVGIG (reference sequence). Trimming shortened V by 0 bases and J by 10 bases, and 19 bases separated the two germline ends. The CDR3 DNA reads TGTGCCTGGAGTGTAGGGGTTAATCGCCTGGGGGAGCAGTTCTTC. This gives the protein CAWSVGVNRLGEQFF.

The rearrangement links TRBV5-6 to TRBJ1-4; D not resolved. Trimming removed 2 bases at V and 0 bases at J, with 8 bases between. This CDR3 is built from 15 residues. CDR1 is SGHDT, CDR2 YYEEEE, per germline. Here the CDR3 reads CASSLLRATNEKLFF. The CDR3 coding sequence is TGTGCCAGCAGCTTACTCCGCGCAACTAATGAAAAACTGTTTTTT. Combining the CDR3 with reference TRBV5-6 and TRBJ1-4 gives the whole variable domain DAGVTQSPTHLIKTRGQQVTLRCSPKSGHDTVSWYQQALGQGPQFIFQYYEEEERQRGNFPDRFSGHQFPNYSSELNVNALLLGDSALYLCASSLLRATNEKLFFGSGTQLSVL.

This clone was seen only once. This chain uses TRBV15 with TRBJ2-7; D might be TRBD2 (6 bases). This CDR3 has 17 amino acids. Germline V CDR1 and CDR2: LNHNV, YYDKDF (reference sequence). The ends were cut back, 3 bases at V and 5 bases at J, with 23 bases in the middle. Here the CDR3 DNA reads TGTGCCACCAGCAGCAATCCCTCACGGGGGAAGGATGACGAGCAGTACTTC. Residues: CATSSNPSRGKDDEQYF.

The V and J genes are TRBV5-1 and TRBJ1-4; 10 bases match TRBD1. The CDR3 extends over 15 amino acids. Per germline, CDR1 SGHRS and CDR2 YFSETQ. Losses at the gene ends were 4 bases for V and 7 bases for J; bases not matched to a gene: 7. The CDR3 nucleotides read TGCGCCAGCAGCCGGAGACAGGGGGCAGGTGAAAAACTGTTTTTT. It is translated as CASSRRQGAGEKLFF.

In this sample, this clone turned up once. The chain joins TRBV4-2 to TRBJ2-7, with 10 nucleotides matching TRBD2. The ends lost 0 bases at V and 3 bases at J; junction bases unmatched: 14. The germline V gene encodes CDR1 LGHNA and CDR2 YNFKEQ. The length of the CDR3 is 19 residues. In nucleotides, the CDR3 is TGTGCCAGCAGCCAAGATCCGGTGGTCGCGTCTAGCGGGAGCTACGAGCAGTACTTC. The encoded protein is CASSQDPVVASSGSYEQYF.

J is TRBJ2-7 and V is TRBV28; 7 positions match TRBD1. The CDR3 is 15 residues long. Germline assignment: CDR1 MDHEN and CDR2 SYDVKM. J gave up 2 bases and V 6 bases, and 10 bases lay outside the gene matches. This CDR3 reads CASSYMDRRTYEQYF. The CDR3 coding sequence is TGTGCCAGCAGCTACATGGACAGGAGAACCTACGAGCAGTACTTC. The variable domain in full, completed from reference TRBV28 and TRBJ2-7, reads DVKVTQSSRYLVKRTGEKVFLECVQDMDHENMFWYRQDPGLGLRLIYFSYDVKMKEKGDIPEGYSVSREKKERFSLILESASTNQTSMYLCASSYMDRRTYEQYFGPGTRLTVT.

CDR3 residues: CATPGQGGYGYTF. The CDR3 region has the DNA TGTGCCACCCCGGGACAGGGGGGATATGGCTACACCTTC. This sequence joins TRBV5-4 and TRBJ1-2; 11 bases are shared with TRBD1. The CDR3 is 13 amino acids. Germline CDR1 reads SGHNT; CDR2 reads YYREEE (reference sequence). J gave up 5 bases and V 9 bases, and 6 bases lay outside the gene matches.

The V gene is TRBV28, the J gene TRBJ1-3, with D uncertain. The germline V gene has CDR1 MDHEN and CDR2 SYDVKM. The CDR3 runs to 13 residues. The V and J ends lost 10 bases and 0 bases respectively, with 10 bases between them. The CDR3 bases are TGTGCCACCCAGGATCCCTCTGGAAACACCATATATTTT. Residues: CATQDPSGNTIYF.

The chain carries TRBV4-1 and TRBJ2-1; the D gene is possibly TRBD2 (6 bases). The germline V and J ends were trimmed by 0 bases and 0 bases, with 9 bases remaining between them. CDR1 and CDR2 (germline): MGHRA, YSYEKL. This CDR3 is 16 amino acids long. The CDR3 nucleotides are TGCGCCAGCAGCCAAGAGACCGGGAGCTCCTACAATGAGCAGTTCTTC. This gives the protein CASSQETGSSYNEQFF.

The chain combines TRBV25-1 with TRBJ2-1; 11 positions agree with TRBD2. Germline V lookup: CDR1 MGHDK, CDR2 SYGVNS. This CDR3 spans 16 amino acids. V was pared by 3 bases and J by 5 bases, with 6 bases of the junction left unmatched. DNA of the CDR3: TGTGCCAGCAGTGACCCTCTAGCGGGAGGCAACAATGAGCAGTTCTTC. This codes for CASSDPLAGGNNEQFF.

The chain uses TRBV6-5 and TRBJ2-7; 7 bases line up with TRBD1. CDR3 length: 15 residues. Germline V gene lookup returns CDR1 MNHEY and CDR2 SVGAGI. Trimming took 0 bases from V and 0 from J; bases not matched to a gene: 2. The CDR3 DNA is TGTGCCAGCAGTTACTCGACAGGGAACTCCTACGAGCAGTACTTC. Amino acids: CASSYSTGNSYEQYF.